Listed below are T cell receptor beta chains from one sample, sequenced in a study of identifying expanded T cells in peripheral blood. Produced via immunoSEQ multiplex PCR; TCRdb's table is partial and in-frame only. The repertoire holds around 81,000 clones, 85% seen once, with around 4% in the top ten. Input material: blood. The receptors shown here come from a person aged 18 to 75 in good health. The CDR3 runs from the conserved cysteine through the conserved F or W. The D gene is left open where the match is weak. Clone size appears in some rows only: once, few, many, or a class for an expanded clone.

d_call	v_call	j_call	clone_size	cdr3_length	cdr3_nt	cdr3_aa
-	TRBV10-3	TRBJ2-7	-	14	TGTGCCATCAGTGAAGGGGTTGCGGGATACGAGCAGTACTTC	CAISEGVAGYEQYF
TRBD1	TRBV4-3	TRBJ2-1	-	16	TGCGCCAGCAGCCAAGGCGGACAGGAAGGCTTCAATGAGCAGTTCTTC	CASSQGGQEGFNEQFF
TRBD1	TRBV14	TRBJ1-5	once	13	TGTGCCAGCAGCCAGACCTGGGACAGGCCCCAGCATTTT	CASSQTWDRPQHF
TRBD1	TRBV30	TRBJ2-2	once	14	TGTGCCTGGATGGACAGGGGGTTCACCGGGGAGCTGTTTTTT	CAWMDRGFTGELFF
-	TRBV11-2	TRBJ2-3	-	14	TGTGCCAGCAGCCCCTGGGACACCACAGATACGCAGTATTTT	CASSPWDTTDTQYF
-	TRBV28	TRBJ1-2	once	15	TGTGCCAGCTTCACGCGGGCAGGGAAGGAATATGGCTACACCTTC	CASFTRAGKEYGYTF
-	TRBV6-5	TRBJ1-4	-	15	TGTGCCAGCAGTTCCACGGGGGGGGTTTTTGAAAAACTGTTTTTT	CASSSTGGVFEKLFF
-	TRBV6-6	TRBJ1-2	-	13	TGTGCCAGCAGTTACGGGGGCAGGGGTGGCTACACCTTC	CASSYGGRGGYTF
-	TRBV7-9	TRBJ1-2	-	12	TGTGCCAGCAGTTTTCCCGGCTATGGCTACACCTTC	CASSFPGYGYTF
TRBD1	TRBV11-3	TRBJ2-5	-	15	TGTGCCAGCAGCTTAGGAGCCAGGGGGACAGAGACCCAGTACTTC	CASSLGARGTETQYF
-	TRBV19	TRBJ1-3	-	11	TGTGCCAGTAGTGAGGGAAACACCATATATTTT	CASSEGNTIYF
-	TRBV7-2	TRBJ1-2	-	14	TGTGCCAGCAGCTTAGGACTACTATGGAATGGCTACACCTTC	CASSLGLLWNGYTF
-	TRBV7-3	TRBJ1-1	-	13	TGTGCCAGCAGCCCAGGAGAGAACACTGAAGCTTTCTTT	CASSPGENTEAFF
-	TRBV5-4	TRBJ1-3	-	16	TGTGCCAGCAGCTTGGCGGGGGTTCTCACTGGAAACACCATATATTTT	CASSLAGVLTGNTIYF
-	TRBV5-1	TRBJ1-1	once	15	TGCGCCAGCAGCCACCACGGGGCACCGAACACTGAAGCTTTCTTT	CASSHHGAPNTEAFF
-	TRBV6-5	TRBJ1-1	once	13	TGTGCCAGCACCGATGGGCTGAACACTGAAGCTTTCTTT	CASTDGLNTEAFF
TRBD1	TRBV6-6	TRBJ2-1	few	16	TGTGCCAGCAGTTACTCGAGGGACAGGGGCCACAATGAGCAGTTCTTC	CASSYSRDRGHNEQFF
-	TRBV30	TRBJ2-3	few	11	TGTGCCTGGACAGGGGCAGATACGCAGTATTTT	CAWTGADTQYF
-	TRBV19	TRBJ1-6	-	14	TGTGCCACCTCCCGTGCAGGGGACAATTCACCCCTCCACTTT	CATSRAGDNSPLHF
-	TRBV18	TRBJ2-1	-	15	TGTGCCAGCTCACCACCGTTGACCGCTAAGGGTGAGCAGTTCTTC	CASSPPLTAKGEQFF
-	TRBV6-5	TRBJ1-1	-	14	TGTGCCAGCAGGGATATGGGCATGAACACTGAAGCTTTCTTT	CASRDMGMNTEAFF
-	TRBV6-5	TRBJ2-1	-	15	TGTGCCAGCAGTTACGAGGCAGGGTACTACAATGAGCAGTTCTTC	CASSYEAGYYNEQFF
-	TRBV2	TRBJ1-5	-	15	TGTGCCAGCAGTGAGACGGGACTGGGCAATCAGCCCCAGCATTTT	CASSETGLGNQPQHF
TRBD2	TRBV5-5	TRBJ2-3	-	19	TGTGCCAGCAGCACCGAGACTAGCGGGGTTTTGGTTAGTCGGGATACGCAGTATTTT	CASSTETSGVLVSRDTQYF
-	TRBV7-3	TRBJ1-3	-	14	TGTGCCAGCAGCTTAACAGGGTCAAGAAACACCATATATTTT	CASSLTGSRNTIYF
-	TRBV25-1	TRBJ2-7	-	14	TGTGCCAGCAGTGGAGCCCCCGGGTCGTACGAGCAGTACTTC	CASSGAPGSYEQYF
-	TRBV7-8	TRBJ1-1	-	15	TGTGCCAGCAGCTTCCGCGGGGCAGGAAACACTGAAGCTTTCTTT	CASSFRGAGNTEAFF
-	TRBV30	TRBJ1-5	-	14	TGTGCCTGGAGTGTAACGACCCCCGATCAGCCCCAGCATTTT	CAWSVTTPDQPQHF
-	TRBV7-2	TRBJ1-5	-	13	TGTGCCAGCAGCCCCCAAGAACGTCAGCCCCAGCATTTT	CASSPQERQPQHF
-	TRBV7-3	TRBJ1-2	-	14	TGTGCCAGCAGCTTAGCGCGCCGGCAGGATGGCTACACCTTC	CASSLARRQDGYTF
-	TRBV18	TRBJ1-2	-	15	TGTGCCAGCTCACCACCGGGCGGGGTGTTCTATGGCTACACCTTC	CASSPPGGVFYGYTF
-	TRBV6-5	TRBJ2-7	few	15	TGTGCCAGCTCACTACACAGGGAGCCGTATGTCGAGCAGTACTTC	CASSLHREPYVEQYF
TRBD1	TRBV4-1	TRBJ1-6	-	17	TGCGCCAGCAGCCGAATTTCAGGGGGCTCCTATAATTCACCCCTCCACTTT	CASSRISGGSYNSPLHF
-	TRBV7-2	TRBJ1-3	-	16	TGTGCCAGCAGCTTAGGAGGCTTCGGTACTGGAAACACCATATATTTT	CASSLGGFGTGNTIYF
-	TRBV10-3	TRBJ1-1	-	16	TGTGCCATCAGTGAGTCAGAGGTCTTGAAGAACACTGAAGCTTTCTTT	CAISESEVLKNTEAFF
TRBD1	TRBV6-5	TRBJ2-7	-	13	TGTGCCAGCAGACCGGGACAGGGGAACGAGCAGTACTTC	CASRPGQGNEQYF
TRBD2	TRBV5-1	TRBJ2-5	-	17	TGCGCCAGCAACTCTGGGTCCGGGGGGTATGGCGCAGAGACCCAGTACTTC	CASNSGSGGYGAETQYF
TRBD1	TRBV14	TRBJ2-2	-	19	TGTGCCAGCAGCCAACATCGAGGACAGGGGACCTCGAACACCGGGGAGCTGTTTTTT	CASSQHRGQGTSNTGELFF
-	TRBV6-6	TRBJ1-1	-	13	TGTGCCAGCAGTTCCAGTCTGAACACTGAAGCTTTCTTT	CASSSSLNTEAFF
-	TRBV7-2	TRBJ1-2	-	12	TGTGCCACTTCACAGGGAAACTATGGCTACACCTTC	CATSQGNYGYTF
-	TRBV7-2	TRBJ1-6	-	19	TGTGCCAGCAGCTTAGTATCGGGACCGGCGAGCTCCTATAATTCACCCCTCCACTTT	CASSLVSGPASSYNSPLHF
TRBD1	TRBV11-2	TRBJ2-2	-	16	TGTGCCAGCAGGTTCCTAAGGGGGCGGACCACCGGGGAGCTGTTTTTT	CASRFLRGRTTGELFF
TRBD1	TRBV5-8	TRBJ1-5	-	20	TGTGCCAGCAGCCCCCCGGCCGACTTCGGGACAGGGGACCTTCGGCAGCCCCAGCATTTT	CASSPPADFGTGDLRQPQHF
TRBD1	TRBV30	TRBJ2-1	-	14	TGTGCCTGGAGTGTATCACGGACAGGGGGTGAGCAGTTCTTC	CAWSVSRTGGEQFF
-	TRBV7-2	TRBJ2-2	-	18	TGTGCCAGCAGCCCCTGGCGGGGAACCATCCCGAACACCGGGGAGCTGTTTTTT	CASSPWRGTIPNTGELFF
-	TRBV5-8	TRBJ1-1	-	17	TGTGCCAGCAGTTTCCTACTGAGCCTCGGGGGATCCACTGAAGCTTTCTTT	CASSFLLSLGGSTEAFF
-	TRBV6-5	TRBJ1-1	-	16	TGTGCCAGCAGTTACTCGACTCCTGAGCCGAACACTGAAGCTTTCTTT	CASSYSTPEPNTEAFF
TRBD2	TRBV28	TRBJ2-7	-	16	TGTGCCAGCAGTTTACCGGGACTAGTCCGCTTCTACGAGCAGTACTTC	CASSLPGLVRFYEQYF
TRBD1	TRBV7-9	TRBJ1-1	-	13	TGTGCCAGCGGGGACAGGACTAACACTGAAGCTTTCTTT	CASGDRTNTEAFF
-	TRBV11-2	TRBJ1-4	-	12	TGTGCCAGCAGCTCCCTCGGTGGGGAACTGTTTTTT	CASSSLGGELFF
TRBD2	TRBV11-2	TRBJ2-1	-	16	TGTGCCAGCAGCTTTCGGTATTCGGGACTAGCAAATGAGCAGTTCTTC	CASSFRYSGLANEQFF